The present T cell receptor (beta chain) was sequenced within a study of T cell responses to AZD1222 COVID-19 vaccine. Findings and limits, study-wide: Donor demographics were predominantly white British with a female majority; clonal diversity may be underestimated.

Measured with immunoSEQ multiplex PCR; TCRdb has only the in-frame clones, and not every one. The table has about 110,000 clones, about 90% seen once. About this clone itself: No antigen is known for it.

Trimming took 5 bases from V and 4 from J; bases not matched to a gene: 8. Germline CDR1 SGHTA, CDR2 FQGTGA. The CDR3 is 15 amino acids. Pooling of second doses given at about 4 or about 12 weeks was done. This chain uses TRBV7-3 with TRBJ2-3, with 8 nucleotides matching TRBD2. This clonotype was sampled from an adult who received the AZD1222 COVID-19 vaccine. Source: peripheral blood, taken 28 days after the second AZD1222 dose. The CDR3 region has the DNA TGTGCCAGCAGCCGGGCTAGCGGGCCCCCAGATACGCAGTATTTT. Translating gives CASSRASGPPDTQYF.